These 21 T cell receptor beta chains were all obtained from the same sample, sequenced in a study of T cell responses to AZD1222 COVID-19 vaccine. Assay: immunoSEQ multiplex PCR; the TCRdb copy retains only in-frame clones and omits some. This sample has about 86,000 clones, with just over 85% found just once. The source was peripheral blood, collected on day 0 of MenACWY control vaccination. These receptors originate from an adult in good health.

This chain links TRBV4-1 with TRBJ1-1; perhaps TRBD1 as D (6 bases). Germline CDR1 reads MGHRA; CDR2 reads YSYEKL. V gave up 0 bases and J gave up 4 bases, with 15 bases separating them. The CDR3 is 16 residues long. The CDR3 nucleotides read TGCGCCAGCAGCCAAGATCGGGCGGGGGCGGGCACTGAAGCTTTCTTT. This gives the protein CASSQDRAGAGTEAFF.

This CDR3 is CASSVYPYEQYF. DNA for the CDR3: TGTGCCAGCAGTGTCTATCCATACGAGCAGTACTTC. The chain links TRBV6-2 or TRBV6-3 to TRBJ2-7; no definite D call. This CDR3 contains 12 residues. Germline CDR1 MNHEY, CDR2 SVGEGT. V was trimmed by 5 bases and J by 4 bases, leaving 9 bases between them.

The genes are TRBV6-5 and TRBJ1-6; D not resolved. This CDR3 is 15 amino acids long. V lost 6 bases and J lost 10, with 19 bases in between. Germline V gives CDR1 MNHEY, CDR2 SVGAGI. As DNA, the CDR3 is TGTGCCAGCAGCCCGGGCGACCGAAACGGGTCACCCCTCCACTTT. It specifies CASSPGDRNGSPLHF.

The rearrangement links TRBV3-1 (or the pseudogene TRBV3-2) to TRBJ1-2; perhaps TRBD1 as D (5 bases). This CDR3 spans 14 amino acids. Germline CDR1 is LGHDT and CDR2 is YNNKEL (reference sequence). V was clipped by 1 base and J by 8 bases, with 14 bases between them. CDR3 in DNA: TGTGCCAGCAGCCAAGTTCCGGGACGGAGGGGCTACACCTTC. The encoded protein is CASSQVPGRRGYTF.

The V call is TRBV27, the J call TRBJ2-7, with D unclear. Germline V gives CDR1 MNHEY, CDR2 SMNVEV (reference sequence). This CDR3 region has 16 residues. V dropped 1 base and J dropped 7 bases, with 20 bases sitting between them. The CDR3, as DNA: TGTGCCAGCAGTTTATACGTCCTAAGAGTTAGTTGGGAGCAGTACTTC. This codes for CASSLYVLRVSWEQYF.

The chain employs TRBV7-9 and TRBJ2-7; TRBD2 is a possible D gene (5 bases). The CDR3 is made up of 13 amino acids. The germline V gene has CDR1 SEHNR and CDR2 FQNEAQ (reference sequence). V lost 5 bases and J lost 7, with 15 bases in between. The CDR3 DNA sequence: TGTGCCAGCAGCCCCGACACCCCGGGAGAGCAGTACTTC. Translated: CASSPDTPGEQYF.

The gene calls are TRBV6-5 and TRBJ1-4; perhaps TRBD1 as D (6 bases). The germline V gene has CDR1 MNHEY and CDR2 SVGAGI. Deletions cut 7 bases from V and 4 bases from J, with 16 bases between. The CDR3 is 15 amino acids. CDR3 in amino acids: CASTRGLKYNEKLFF. The CDR3 region has the DNA TGTGCCAGCACCAGGGGCCTTAAGTATAATGAAAAACTGTTTTTT.

The chain couples TRBV5-1 to TRBJ2-1; 10 bases are shared with TRBD1. Trimming took 3 bases from V and 8 from J; bases not matched to a gene: 14. The germline V gene encodes CDR1 SGHRS and CDR2 YFSETQ. The CDR3 has 17 residues. The CDR3 nucleotides read TGCGCCAGCAGCTCCAGACAGGGACAGGGGATGTGCGATGAGCAGTTCTTC. Translated: CASSSRQGQGMCDEQFF. The whole variable domain, remainder taken from reference TRBV5-1 and TRBJ2-1, is KAGVTQTPRYLIKTRGQQVTLSCSPISGHRSVSWYQQTPGQGLQFLFEYFSETQRNKGNFPGRFSGRQFSNSRSEMNVSTLELGDSALYLCASSSRQGQGMCDEQFFGPGTRLTVL.

This chain's CDR3 is CASSSRYGYTF. The CDR3 nucleotides are TGTGCCAGCAGTTCCAGGTATGGCTACACCTTC. This sequence joins TRBV28 and TRBJ1-2; the D is unclear. Looked up from germline, CDR1 is MDHEN and CDR2 is SYDVKM. This CDR3 has 11 amino acids. Trimming left V 4 bases short and J 5 bases short, with 5 bases between.

The chain is built from TRBV30 and TRBJ1-2; D is perhaps TRBD1 (6 bases). Trimming shortened V by 0 bases and J by 4 bases, and 18 bases separated the two germline ends. CDR1 is GTSNPN and CDR2 is SVGIG in the germline V gene (reference sequence). CDR3 length: 16 amino acids. The CDR3 loop is CAWSVGGRGQGYGYTF. In DNA, the CDR3 is TGTGCCTGGAGTGTAGGTGGGCGGGGGCAGGGCTATGGCTACACCTTC.

This clone showed up just a few times. This rearrangement joins TRBV2 to TRBJ1-5; no firm D call. The germline V gene encodes CDR1 SNHLY and CDR2 FYNNEI. CDR3 length: 13 amino acids. Trimming pared 7 bases from V and 3 bases from J, leaving 10 bases between. This CDR3 is CASIRDYNQPQHF. Written as DNA, the CDR3 is TGTGCCAGCATTAGAGATTACAATCAGCCCCAGCATTTT. The whole variable domain, remainder taken from reference TRBV2 and TRBJ1-5, is EPEVTQTPSHQVTQMGQEVILRCVPISNHLYFYWYRQILGQKVEFLVSFYNNEISEKSEIFDDQFSVERPDGSNFTLKIRSTKLEDSAMYFCASIRDYNQPQHFGDGTRLSIL.

The chain has TRBV28 and TRBJ2-7; D unresolved. CDR3 length: 11 amino acids. Trimming took off 0 bases at V and 4 bases at J, with 1 base between the two ends. In germline, CDR1 is MDHEN, CDR2 SYDVKM. CDR3 nucleotides: TGTGCCAGCAGTTTATGGTACGAGCAGTACTTC. Its translation is CASSLWYEQYF.

The rearrangement uses TRBV5-1 and TRBJ2-7; 8 bases match TRBD1. This CDR3 is 16 amino acids long. V shed 7 bases and J 2 bases; nucleotides not matched to a gene: 14. Germline loops: CDR1 SGHRS, CDR2 YFSETQ. CDR3 residues: CASAHLGTGQPYEQYF. Here the CDR3 DNA reads TGCGCCAGCGCACACCTCGGGACAGGACAACCCTACGAGCAGTACTTC.

This rearrangement joins TRBV19 to TRBJ2-2; maybe TRBD1 (6 bases). The germline V gene encodes CDR1 LNHDA and CDR2 SQIVND (reference sequence). The V gene lost 2 bases and the J gene lost 1 base, with 14 bases spanning the gap. CDR3 length: 17 residues. CDR3 loop: CASSIRTAILNTGELFF. The CDR3 coding sequence is TGTGCCAGTAGTATAAGGACAGCCATACTGAACACCGGGGAGCTGTTTTTT.

This sequence joins TRBV7-3 and TRBJ2-3; weak D call: TRBD2 (5 bases). V lost 2 bases and J 3 bases, leaving 9 bases between the germline ends. Germline CDR1 reads SGHTA; CDR2 reads FQGTGA. This CDR3 has 14 amino acids. CDR3 sequence: CASSLGVATDTQYF. The DNA for the CDR3 is TGTGCCAGCAGCTTAGGGGTAGCGACAGATACGCAGTATTTT.

This chain links TRBV13 with TRBJ2-2; 8 bases align to TRBD1. The CDR3 totals 18 residues. V was clipped by 3 bases and J by 7 bases; unmatched bases: 16. The germline V gene has CDR1 PRHDT and CDR2 FYEKMQ (reference sequence). The CDR3 here is CASSFKYPRTGKIGELFF. CDR3 nucleotide sequence: TGTGCCAGCAGCTTTAAATATCCCCGGACAGGGAAGATCGGGGAGCTGTTTTTT.

The V and J genes are TRBV20-1 and TRBJ2-7; 11 nucleotides agree with TRBD1. Germline trimming cut 3 bases from V and 1 base from J; bases unmatched to any gene: 11. This CDR3 spans 17 amino acids. The germline gives CDR1 DFQATT, CDR2 SNEGSKA (reference sequence). DNA of the CDR3: TGCAGTGCTAGTAACTCAGGGGGGACAGGGGGTTCCTACGAGCAGTACTTC. Its translation is CSASNSGGTGGSYEQYF.

The DNA for the CDR3 is TGCAGCGTTGAAGGGCAGGGAGGAAACACCATATATTTT. Translation: CSVEGQGGNTIYF. The rearrangement joins TRBV29-1 to TRBJ1-3; D might be TRBD1 (5 bases). The CDR3 is 13 residues long. The ends were cut back, 1 base at V and 4 bases at J, with 8 bases in the middle. CDR1 and CDR2 from the germline V gene are SQVTM and ANQGSEA.

The chain employs TRBV3-1 (or the pseudogene TRBV3-2) and TRBJ2-5; D might be TRBD1 or TRBD2, each matching 5 bases. The CDR3 has 14 amino acids. CDR1 is LGHDT, CDR2 YNNKEL, per germline (reference sequence). V shed 4 bases and J shed 4 bases, with 13 bases lying between them. The CDR3 protein is CASSPGHGGETQYF. CDR3 nucleotide sequence: TGTGCCAGCAGCCCAGGACACGGAGGAGAGACCCAGTACTTC.

A single count supports this clone. This sequence joins TRBV11-2 and TRBJ1-2, with D hard to call. The germline V gene encodes CDR1 SGHAT and CDR2 FQNNGV. The CDR3 is 14 amino acids. Trimming shortened V by 0 bases and J by 7 bases, and 12 bases separated the two germline ends. The CDR3 reads CASSLDLTSSGYTF. Here the CDR3 DNA reads TGTGCCAGCAGCTTAGACCTTACCTCTTCTGGCTACACCTTC.

The genes are TRBV19 and TRBJ1-2; 7 bases line up with TRBD1. V shed 8 bases, J shed 4 bases, and the junction held 7 bases outside the gene matches. CDR3 length: 13 residues. Germline assignment: CDR1 LNHDA and CDR2 SQIVND (reference sequence). The CDR3 DNA follows: TGTGCCAGTTGGGACAGAGAACGCTATGGCTACACCTTC. Amino acids: CASWDRERYGYTF.